This TCR beta chain was recovered during a study of blood T cell repertoires in COVID-19. Study-wide background: Some COVID-19 samples were acute and others convalescent; all came from the United States, Italy and Spain. Sample material is recorded as cDNA or gDNA derived from T cells, B-cell-depleted T cells, or PBMCs.

As handled by the study authors: Estimation of nucleated cell counts relied on the amplification of reference gene primers. Sequencing used immunoSEQ multiplex PCR; TCRdb keeps in-frame clones, though not all of them. That table supplies the V and J calls and clone size; D and trimming were determined from the DNA. The sample lists 200,000 or so clones, roughly 84% occurring once. The sequence was collected from a human donor in a cohort sampled during active COVID-19. The sequencing sample was made of peripheral blood.

CDR3 sequence: CAGTATLAGGRGADTQYF. In DNA, the CDR3 is TGTGCCGGGACCGCTACTCTAGCGGGAGGCCGGGGGGCAGATACGCAGTATTTT. The chain couples TRBV3-1 (or the pseudogene TRBV3-2) to TRBJ2-3; 11 nucleotides match TRBD2. There are 18 residues in the CDR3. In germline, CDR1 is LGHDT, CDR2 YNNKEL (reference sequence). With 11 bases clipped from V and 4 bases from J, the junction kept 20 bases outside the gene matches.